This record concerns one T cell receptor (beta chain) sequence. This sample stems from a study of patients and donors after allogeneic stem cell transplantation. The germline V gene encodes CDR1 SGHTA and CDR2 FQGNSA. The CDR3 sequence is 14 residues long. The V gene lost 2 bases and the J gene lost 0 bases, with 2 bases spanning the gap. One entry per CDR3 protein, called by TCRdb with MiXCR from the RT-PCR reads. The sample comprises some 200,000 distinct CDR3 sequences, about 40% of which are singletons, and 33% rests with the top ten. The receptor was isolated from a human donor who was either an allogeneic HSCT recipient or a stem cell or donor lymphocyte infusion donor (not recorded which). It is not recorded whose cells these are; they may come from a transplant donor. Sequencing was done on a sample of blood, either unsorted or a sorted T cell fraction (not recorded which). The chain carries TRBV7-2 and TRBJ1-6; D not certain. The CDR3 here is CASSLNSYNSPLHF. CDR3 DNA sequence: TGTGCCAGCAGCTTAAACTCCTATAATTCACCCCTCCACTTT.